This TCR beta chain was sequenced in a study of post-analysis software for immune sequencing data. Study-level information: Several disease courses (relapsing-remitting, secondary progressive and progressive-relapsing) of multiple sclerosis were included.

Researchers reported that TCR beta cDNA libraries carried unique molecular identifiers. MiXCR, applied by TCRdb to the PCR reads, yields one record per CDR3 protein. In the table there are some 160,000 distinct CDR3 sequences, about 36% of which are singletons. Comments on this clonotype: As yet, its antigen is unknown.

V lost 0 bases and J 3 bases, leaving 24 bases between the germline ends. Germline CDR1 reads DFQATT; CDR2 reads SNEGSKA (reference sequence). This CDR3 spans 19 amino acids. Study-wide results and limits: A significant reduction in normalized Chao1 diversity was observed in multiple sclerosis patients versus controls. About five TRBV segments occurring more often in patients than controls included TRBV5-6, TRBV5-1 and TRBV20-1. Batch-matched samples strongly co-clustered by F measure.

The chain combines TRBV20-1 with TRBJ2-4, with D possibly called TRBD1 or TRBD2 (6 bases each). The clonotype comes from a girl aged 5-17 years with multiple sclerosis. This specimen consisted of blood, obtained after autologous hematopoietic stem cell transplantation. Written as DNA, the CDR3 is TGCAGTGCTAGAGACCAGGGGACTCACCCCGGCTCGGGCAAAAACATTCAGTACTTC. Protein: CSARDQGTHPGSGKNIQYF.